This paragraph reports one TCR beta chain. No antigen is known for it. No base quality information exists; no much larger clone differs at one position. The donors were a few dozen Caucasian individuals from Russia, aged 6 to 90 years, who were systemically healthy. About 9.6 milliliters of peripheral blood were collected from each donor into EDTA-treated Vacutainer tubes. Ficoll-Paque density-gradient centrifugation was used to isolate PBMCs, with at least 6 million per sample. Total RNA was extracted from PBMCs with Trizol reagent, with at least 5.5 micrograms obtained per sample. The percentages of naive CD45RAhigh/CD27high T cells were determined by flow cytometry on a PBMC aliquot from every donor. This sample stems from a study of blood T cells in healthy people across ages (dated by TCRdb to between 2015 and 2016). Looking at the study overall: Template switching captured roughly one uniquely barcoded TCR beta cDNA molecule per two T cells in model experiments. To track age-related changes in TCR beta repertoire diversity, the study relied on deep sequencing normalized with unique cDNA molecular identifiers. The donors were split into four age groups: young (average about 15 years), middle-aged (around 40), aged (roughly 68) and long-lived (over 80). To avoid experimental bias, donors of different ages were distributed randomly across sequencing lanes. For two donors (one aged 18 to 30 and one aged 80 or older), the study analyzed two additional independent replicas of 1 million unique cDNA reads from the same blood draw. Overall results and qualifications from the work: Because donor CMV infection status was unknown, age-related changes in expanded clonotypes were potentially confounded. Observed TCR beta diversity correlated strongly with the percentage of naive T cells measured by flow cytometry. The long-lived group showed more naive CD4+ T cells, fewer expanded clones and increased TCR diversity than the aged group, suggesting age selection. Estimates of total diversity from one million sequenced T cells were regarded as lower bounds and underestimates. Conclusive comparison of naive and antigen-experienced compartments was prevented by the profiling of bulk unsorted PBMCs. As age increased, observed TCR beta diversity per million T cells dropped in a roughly linear way, and a significant reduction was already evident by age roughly 36.

Receptor amplification or capture employed 5' RACE. Instrument on record: Illumina HiSeq 2500. A second PCR of roughly 6 to 12 cycles was performed with a sample-barcoded 5' primer and a J-beta primer mix. A template-switch 5' adaptor carrying 12 random nucleotides introduced a unique molecular identifier onto each TCR beta cDNA molecule. Each sample yielded at least 2.5 million CDR3-containing paired-end reads. First-strand cDNA was synthesized from all RNA with the Mint cDNA synthesis kit, primed by a TRBC-specific oligonucleotide. After uracil-DNA glycosylase treatment, a first 18-cycle PCR used universal primers M1SS and BC2_uni_R on all cDNA. The published analysis was carried out like this. Each sample was normalized by randomly selecting 1 million high-quality reads, each carrying a distinct molecular identifier. Instead of being binned into consensus sequences, reads that shared molecular identifiers were thrown out. MiTCR, run with a Q25 quality threshold and the strictest error-elimination algorithm, handled CDR3 identification, clonotype clustering and error correction. A nonparametric unseen species model with Euler transformation was used to estimate a lower bound on total TCR beta diversity. Using fastp trimming at Q25 and MiXCR clonotype assembly, TCRdb reanalyzed the public sequencing data and kept in-frame beta chains. Duplicate CDR3 protein sequences are folded into a single record with the most common DNA and genes. TCRdb, rather than the study authors, made the V and J calls. Here the sample has about a million distinct CDR3 sequences; roughly 43% occur a single time. Roughly an eighth of the sample rests with the top ten.

The CDR3, cysteine through phenylalanine, is 16 amino acids long. Only the CDR3 region is kept as DNA, spanning 48 bases read in frame from base 1. Between the V and J ends, shortened by 6 bases and 5 bases respectively, the junction contains 22 bases. The germline V gene sets CDR1 to SGHTA and CDR2 to FQGNSA. This receptor was taken from a man aged 25 to 40 in good health. Material for sequencing was blood. The rearranged chain carries TRBV7-2 and TRBJ1-2, and perhaps TRBD1 as D gene, on 6 matching bases. The CDR3 reads as follows: CASSSVGGLTGYGYTF. The sequence in DNA is TGTGCCAGCAGTTCCGTGGGGGGGCTCACAGGTTATGGCTACACCTTC.